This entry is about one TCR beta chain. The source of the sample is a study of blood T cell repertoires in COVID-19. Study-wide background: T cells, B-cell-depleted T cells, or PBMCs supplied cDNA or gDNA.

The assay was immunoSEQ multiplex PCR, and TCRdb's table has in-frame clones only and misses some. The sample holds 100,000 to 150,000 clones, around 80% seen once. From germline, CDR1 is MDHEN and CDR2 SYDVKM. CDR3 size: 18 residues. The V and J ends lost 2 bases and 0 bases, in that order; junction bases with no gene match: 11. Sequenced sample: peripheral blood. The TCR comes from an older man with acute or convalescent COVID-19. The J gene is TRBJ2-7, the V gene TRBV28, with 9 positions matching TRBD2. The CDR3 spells CASSLAGGPEYSSYEQYF. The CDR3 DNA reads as TGTGCCAGCAGTTTAGCGGGGGGGCCTGAGTATAGCTCCTACGAGCAGTACTTC.